Below are 11 T cell receptor beta chains sequenced from a single sample in a study of control samples from healthy donors and cancer patients. The method was immunoSEQ multiplex PCR; TCRdb's version includes in-frame clones alone and lacks a portion of them. The sample gives tens of thousands of clones, more than 75% of which show up once; around 20% is in the top ten. What was sequenced was blood. The receptors stem from a man between 50 and 59 years old in good health.

The chain combines TRBV6-5 with TRBJ1-5, with a possible D match to TRBD1 (6 bases). With 5 bases removed from V and 4 bases from J, the gap between germline ends came to 12 bases. In germline, CDR1 is MNHEY, CDR2 SVGAGI. The CDR3 is made up of 14 amino acids. As DNA, the CDR3 is TGTGCCAGCAGTCTACAGGGAGGAAATCAGCCCCAGCATTTT. It encodes CASSLQGGNQPQHF.

V and J are TRBV3-1 (or the pseudogene TRBV3-2) and TRBJ1-2; 7 bases are a match to TRBD1. The CDR3 extends over 16 amino acids. Germline CDR1 and CDR2: LGHDT and YNNKEL (reference sequence). Germline trimming cut 4 bases from V and 3 bases from J; bases unmatched to any gene: 11. The chain's CDR3 is CASSPLRGGSHYGYTF. The CDR3 DNA reads as TGTGCCAGCAGCCCGCTCCGAGGGGGCTCACACTATGGCTACACCTTC.

In DNA, the CDR3 is TGTGCCATCAGTGGGACAGGAGAACACTACAATGAGCAGTTCTTC. This gives the protein CAISGTGEHYNEQFF. The rearrangement links TRBV10-3 to TRBJ2-1; 7 bases line up with TRBD1. V trimming: 4 bases; J trimming: 3 bases; junction bases outside the gene matches: 6. The CDR3 length is 15 residues. The germline CDR1 and CDR2 sequences are ENHRY and SYGVKD.

The V gene is TRBV24-1, the J gene TRBJ2-5; 11 nucleotides agree with TRBD2. The V gene end was trimmed by 5 bases and the J gene end by 2 bases; junction bases not matched to a gene: 6. In germline, CDR1 is KGHDR, CDR2 SFDVKD. The CDR3 is 16 residues long. CDR3 loop: CATSGSGRAEQETQYF. The CDR3 DNA reads as TGTGCCACCAGTGGTAGCGGGAGGGCAGAGCAAGAGACCCAGTACTTC.

The rearrangement uses TRBV3-1 (or the pseudogene TRBV3-2) and TRBJ2-1; 7 nucleotides align to TRBD1. Losses at the gene ends were 2 bases for V and 6 bases for J; bases not matched to a gene: 10. The CDR3 sequence is 16 residues long. CDR1 LGHDT and CDR2 YNNKEL come from the germline V gene (reference sequence). CDR3 in DNA: TGTGCCAGCAGCCAATTCAGGGGGACCTCTTCCAATGAGCAGTTCTTC. Translated: CASSQFRGTSSNEQFF.

The chain recombines TRBV5-5 with TRBJ1-5; weak D call: TRBD1 (5 bases). Trimming left V 0 bases short and J 2 bases short, with 6 bases between. Germline CDR1 is SGHKS and CDR2 is YYEKEE (reference sequence). The CDR3 totals 14 residues. The CDR3 protein is CASSLGGGNQPQHF. The CDR3 DNA reads TGTGCCAGCAGCTTGGGAGGGGGCAATCAGCCCCAGCATTTT.

The chain has TRBV25-1 and TRBJ1-4; D might be TRBD1 (5 bases). This CDR3 contains 14 residues. Per the germline V gene, CDR1 is MGHDK and CDR2 is SYGVNS. Trimming removed 5 bases at V and 5 bases at J, with 12 bases between. CDR3: CASSLQGLNEKLFF. The DNA of the CDR3 is TGTGCCAGCAGTTTGCAGGGCCTGAATGAAAAACTGTTTTTT.

The rearrangement uses TRBV11-3 and TRBJ2-1; D not resolved. V was trimmed by 0 bases and J by 10 bases, leaving 7 bases between them. Germline CDR1 reads SGHNT; CDR2 reads YENEEA. CDR3 size: 12 residues. CDR3 bases: TGTGCCAGCAGCTTAGATCTTCCCGAGCAGTTCTTC. Protein: CASSLDLPEQFF.

The genes are TRBV7-3 and TRBJ1-6, with a tentative D call TRBD1 (5 bases). CDR1 is SGHTA, CDR2 FQGTGA, per germline. V dropped 4 bases and J dropped 4 bases, with 8 bases sitting between them. The CDR3 contains 14 residues. CDR3 sequence reads: CASSSQGYNSPLHF. In DNA, the CDR3 is TGTGCCAGCAGCTCCCAGGGTTATAATTCACCCCTCCACTTT.

This rearrangement joins TRBV9 to TRBJ2-7; 9 bases line up with TRBD2. The CDR3 sequence is 16 residues long. Germline lookup yields CDR1 SGDLS and CDR2 YYNGEE. Losses at the gene ends were 0 bases for V and 3 bases for J; bases not matched to a gene: 7. The CDR3 nucleotides are TGTGCCAGCAGCGTAGAGATGACTAGCGGAATCTACGAGCAGTACTTC. Its translation is CASSVEMTSGIYEQYF. Complete variable domain (other parts from reference TRBV9 and TRBJ2-7): DSGVTQTPKHLITATGQRVTLRCSPRSGDLSVYWYQQSLDQGLQFLIQYYNGEERAKGNILERFSAQQFPDLHSELNLSSLELGDSALYFCASSVEMTSGIYEQYFGPGTRLTVT.

This rearrangement joins TRBV7-2 to TRBJ2-3; 12 bases are shared with TRBD1. Germline V lookup: CDR1 SGHTA, CDR2 FQGNSA. Losses at the gene ends were 3 bases for V and 4 bases for J; bases not matched to a gene: 11. The CDR3 spans 18 residues. The DNA for the CDR3 is TGTGCCAGCAGCTTCGGGACAGGGGGCGGACAGTTTTCAGATACGCAGTATTTT. This sequence encodes CASSFGTGGGQFSDTQYF.